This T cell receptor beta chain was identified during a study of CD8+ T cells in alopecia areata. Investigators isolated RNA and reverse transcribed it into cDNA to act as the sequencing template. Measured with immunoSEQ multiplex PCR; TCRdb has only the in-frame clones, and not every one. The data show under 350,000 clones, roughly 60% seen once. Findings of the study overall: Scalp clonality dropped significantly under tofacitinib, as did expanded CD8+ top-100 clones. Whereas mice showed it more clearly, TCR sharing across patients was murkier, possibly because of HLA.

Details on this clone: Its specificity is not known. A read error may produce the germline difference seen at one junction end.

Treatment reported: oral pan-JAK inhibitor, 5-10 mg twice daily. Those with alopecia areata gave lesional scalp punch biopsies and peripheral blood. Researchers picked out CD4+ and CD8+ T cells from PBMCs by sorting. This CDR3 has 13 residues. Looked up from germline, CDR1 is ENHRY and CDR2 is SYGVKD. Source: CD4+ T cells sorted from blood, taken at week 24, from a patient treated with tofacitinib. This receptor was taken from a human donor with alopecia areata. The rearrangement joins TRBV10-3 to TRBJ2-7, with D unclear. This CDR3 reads CAISGQLPPKWDF. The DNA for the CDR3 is TGTGCCATCAGTGGGCAGCTTCCCCCTAAATGGGACTTC.